The source of this TCR beta chain is a study of cytomegalovirus exposure and HLA in healthy donors. Points on this clone: Its antigen is undetermined.

General study findings and limits: Three CMV-associated chains proved CMV antigen-specific in vitro. Reported results showed that the classifier diagnosed cytomegalovirus status with high specificity and sensitivity. The investigators catalogued 160 or so TCR beta chains as cytomegalovirus-associated. According to a later analysis, TCR clusters from the first cohort tended to co-occur in the 120 or so validation repertoires.

This CDR3 has 16 amino acids. Germline V gene data show CDR1 as SGHRS and CDR2 as YFSETQ. Trimming left V 4 bases short and J 2 bases short, with 15 bases between. Some clones are missing from TCRdb's copy, which holds only in-frame ones; the method was immunoSEQ multiplex PCR. The sample records 150,000 to 200,000 clones, about nine tenths being singletons. The chain combines TRBV5-1 with TRBJ1-4; D might be TRBD1 (6 bases). The TCR comes from a man aged 25-45 years in good health and CMV-seropositive. Material for sequencing was PBMCs. The CDR3 loop reads CASSPGAGATNEKLFF. CDR3 coding DNA: TGCGCCAGCAGCCCAGGGGCGGGGGCGACTAATGAAAAACTGTTTTTT.